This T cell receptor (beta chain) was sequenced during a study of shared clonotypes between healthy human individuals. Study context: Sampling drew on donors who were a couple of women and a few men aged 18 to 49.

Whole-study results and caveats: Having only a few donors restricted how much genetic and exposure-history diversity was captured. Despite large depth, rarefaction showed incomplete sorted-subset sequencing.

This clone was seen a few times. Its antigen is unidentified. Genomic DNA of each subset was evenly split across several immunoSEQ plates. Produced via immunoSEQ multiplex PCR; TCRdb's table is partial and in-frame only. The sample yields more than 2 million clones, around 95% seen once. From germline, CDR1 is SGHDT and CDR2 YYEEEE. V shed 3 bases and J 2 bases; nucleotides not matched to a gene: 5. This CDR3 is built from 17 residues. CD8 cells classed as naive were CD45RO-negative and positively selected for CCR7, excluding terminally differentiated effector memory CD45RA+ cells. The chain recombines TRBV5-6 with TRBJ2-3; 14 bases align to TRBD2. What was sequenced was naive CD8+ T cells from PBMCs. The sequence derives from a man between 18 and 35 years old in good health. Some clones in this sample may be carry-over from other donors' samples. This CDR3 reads CASSWGLAGVATDTQYF. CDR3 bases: TGTGCCAGCAGCTGGGGACTAGCGGGAGTGGCCACAGATACGCAGTATTTT.